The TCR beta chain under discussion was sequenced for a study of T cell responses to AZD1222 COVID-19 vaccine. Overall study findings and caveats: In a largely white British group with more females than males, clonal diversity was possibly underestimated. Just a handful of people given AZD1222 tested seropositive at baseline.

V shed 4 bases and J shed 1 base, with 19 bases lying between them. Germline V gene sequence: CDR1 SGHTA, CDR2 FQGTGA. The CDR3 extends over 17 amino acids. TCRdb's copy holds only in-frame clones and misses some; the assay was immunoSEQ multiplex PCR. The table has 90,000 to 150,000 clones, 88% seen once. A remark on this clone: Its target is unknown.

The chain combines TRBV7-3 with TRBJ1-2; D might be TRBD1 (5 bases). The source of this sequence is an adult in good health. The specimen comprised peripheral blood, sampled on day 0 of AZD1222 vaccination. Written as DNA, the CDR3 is TGTGCCAGCAGCTCGAGGCATACAGGACTATATAACTATGGCTACACCTTC. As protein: CASSSRHTGLYNYGYTF. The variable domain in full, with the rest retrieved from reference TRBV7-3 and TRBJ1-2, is GAGVSQTPSNKVTEKGKYVELRCDPISGHTALYWYRQSLGQGPEFLIYFQGTGAADDSGLPNDRFFAVRPEGSVSTLKIQRTERGDSAVYLCASSSRHTGLYNYGYTFGSGTRLTVV.